This note documents a single T cell receptor (beta chain) sequence. The clone's antigen remains unknown. No clone much larger than this one lies a single base away; base qualities are absent. This entry belongs to a study of T cell repertoires in ileal Crohn's disease (dated by TCRdb to the late 2010s). With respect to the entire study: The median duration of disease was approximately 8.3 years, and at the time of surgery around 35% of patients were active smokers. All patients had surgery for a complication: stricturing disease in around 60% and penetrating disease in roughly 40%. Postoperative therapy was given to about half of the patients, with thiopurines administered to 11 patients and anti-TNF agents administered to 18 patients. M0 samples consisted of biopsies taken from the inflamed part of the ileum in the surgical resection specimen. Around 500 nanograms of biopsy DNA per sample were submitted for commercial TCRB immunosequencing. A prospective multicentre cohort supplied the 45 to 60 Crohn's disease patients whose TCR repertoires were analysed. Running in parallel with the study was a multicentre cohort set up to find predictors of early endoscopic recurrence following ileocolonic resection. Endoscopic postoperative recurrence was defined as a Rutgeerts score above i0. A total of 171 mucosal samples from 57 patients were sequenced, collected from several sites on the surgical specimen and at postoperative endoscopy. What the work shows at the level of the full study, not this receptor alone: More high-frequency clones were carried by sorted CD8 T cells than by CD4 T cells, suggesting that mucosal expansions were mainly CD8. Only a subgroup of patients, of unstated size, had their mucosal CD4 and CD8 T cells sorted and sequenced. Endoscopic recurrence was linked to a higher percentage of high-frequency clones at surgery, and recurrence occurred in every patient whose clonality exceeded 26.8% (18/57). Compared with non-smokers, patients who were active smokers at surgery showed a significantly higher proportion of clonal expansions (approximately 28% vs 17%, p=0.02).

Libraries were made using the immunoSEQ multiplex PCR assay. Adaptive Biotechnology amplified the CDR3 regions from genomic DNA with a two-step multiplex PCR designed to control amplification bias. Primers for every V and J gene segment were used in the first PCR, and barcodes and Illumina adapters were added in the second PCR. CDR3 libraries were sequenced on an Illumina instrument. Per the source publication's procedure: Analysis combined the vendor-provided pipelines with custom analysis of raw data in R/Bioconductor under R version 3.3.0. Clonality, which ranges from 0 to 1, was calculated as the inverse of the normalised Shannon entropy across all productive clones. High-frequency clones were defined as the repertoire share of the top 100 clones, retaining only clones passing a 95% confidence test. Repertoire diversity was measured with the Simpson index, and overlap between samples was measured with the Morisita-Horn index. This immuneACCESS table, as held by TCRdb, lists in-frame sequences with V and J called but not all clones. Of the missing ones, under half trace to an unresolved V gene in checked studies; the others have no known cause. The D gene and trimming were derived from the DNA, and the V and J assignments and clone size from that table. The sample yields roughly 4,200 clones; around four fifths were counted once. About 6.6% of the sample is in the top ten clones.

The cysteine opens and the phenylalanine closes a CDR3 of 13 amino acids. This entry keeps only the CDR3 DNA: 39 bases, framed from base 1. At the junction V is shortened by 0 bases and J by 8 bases, with 10 bases in between. CDR1 SGHDN and CDR2 FVKESK were looked up in the germline V gene. What the time point label conveys for this sample: inflamed ileum from the surgical specimen. Adults with ileal or ileocolonic Crohn's disease for whom ileocolonic resection was indicated were considered eligible. Whole ileal mucosal biopsies were stored frozen at -80°C before DNA extraction. Genomic DNA was isolated from frozen whole biopsies using a TRizol-based method, and the DNA was quantified with a NanoDrop 2000 spectrophotometer.

This TCR was sampled from an adult with Crohn's disease. The sample comprised ileal tissue. The chain employs TRBV14 and TRBJ1-1; confidence is insufficient to name the D gene. Read as DNA, the sequence is TGTGCCAGCAGCCAAGAATTGAGCAGGGAAGCTTTCTTT. Its translation reads: CASSQELSREAFF.